This entry is about one T cell receptor (beta chain). From germline, CDR1 is MNHEY and CDR2 SVGAGI. CDR3 length equals 13 residues. The V gene end was trimmed by 8 bases and the J gene end by 2 bases; junction bases not matched to a gene: 4. Data came from immunoSEQ multiplex PCR; TCRdb stores just in-frame clones and leaves some out. The data hold 35,000 to 45,000 clones, with about 90% observed a single time. The data were taken from a study of OX40 agonist ivuxolimab in advanced cancers. As for the study in general: Patients were treated with intravenous ivuxolimab, dosed at 0.01 to 10 mg/kg and infused every 2 weeks.

This receptor was obtained from an adult with an advanced solid tumor such as melanoma, head and neck, liver or kidney cancer. The genes are TRBV6-5 and TRBJ2-7; 9 bases are a match to TRBD1. The input for sequencing was CD4+ or CD8+ T cells sorted from blood, taken in a trial of the OX40 agonist ivuxolimab. As DNA, the CDR3 is TGTGCCAGCGCTTGGGACAGGGCCTACGAGCAGTACTTC. Protein: CASAWDRAYEQYF.